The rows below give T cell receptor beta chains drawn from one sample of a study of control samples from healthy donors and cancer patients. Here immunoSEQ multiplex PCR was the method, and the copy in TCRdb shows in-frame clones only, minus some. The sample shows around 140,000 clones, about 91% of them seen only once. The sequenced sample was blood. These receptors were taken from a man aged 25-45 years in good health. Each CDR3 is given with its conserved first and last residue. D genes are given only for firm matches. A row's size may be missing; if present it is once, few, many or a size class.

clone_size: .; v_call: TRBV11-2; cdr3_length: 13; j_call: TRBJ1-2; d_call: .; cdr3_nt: TGTGCCAGCAGCTTAGGGACCAACTATGGCTACACCTTC; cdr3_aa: CASSLGTNYGYTF
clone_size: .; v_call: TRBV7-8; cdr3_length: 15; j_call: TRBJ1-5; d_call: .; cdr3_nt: TGTGCCAGCAGATCGCCCGGGACAAGAGGTCAGCCCCAGCATTTT; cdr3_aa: CASRSPGTRGQPQHF
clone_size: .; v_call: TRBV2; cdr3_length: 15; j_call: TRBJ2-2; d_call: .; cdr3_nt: TGTGCCAGCAAATATGGCAGGACAAACACCGGGGAGCTGTTTTTT; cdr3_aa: CASKYGRTNTGELFF
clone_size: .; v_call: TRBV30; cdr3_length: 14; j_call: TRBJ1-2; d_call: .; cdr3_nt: TGTGCCTGGAGTGCCCAGCAGGGTGGCTATGGCTACACCTTC; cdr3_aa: CAWSAQQGGYGYTF
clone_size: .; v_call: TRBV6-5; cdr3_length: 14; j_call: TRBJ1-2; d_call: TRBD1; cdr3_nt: TGTGCCAGCAGTTACGGACAGGGTAGGCTTGGCTACACCTTC; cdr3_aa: CASSYGQGRLGYTF
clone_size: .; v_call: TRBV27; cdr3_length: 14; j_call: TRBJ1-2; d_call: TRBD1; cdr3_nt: TGTGCCAGCAGTTTAGGACAGGGGAGGTTGTCCTACACCTTC; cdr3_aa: CASSLGQGRLSYTF
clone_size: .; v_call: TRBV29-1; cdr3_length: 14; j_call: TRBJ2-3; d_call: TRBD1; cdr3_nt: TGCAGCGTTGAAAACAGGGGGCTCACAGATACGCAGTATTTT; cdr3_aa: CSVENRGLTDTQYF
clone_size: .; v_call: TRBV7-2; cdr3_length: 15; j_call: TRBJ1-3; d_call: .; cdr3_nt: TGTGCCAGCAGCTTATCTTCCACAGGGCGAAACACCATATATTTT; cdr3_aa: CASSLSSTGRNTIYF
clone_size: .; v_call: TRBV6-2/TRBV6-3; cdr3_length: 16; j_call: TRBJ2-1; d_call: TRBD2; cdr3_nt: TGTGCCAGCAGTTACCAAAGCGGGGGGGCGGGAAATGAGCAGTTCTTC; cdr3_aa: CASSYQSGGAGNEQFF
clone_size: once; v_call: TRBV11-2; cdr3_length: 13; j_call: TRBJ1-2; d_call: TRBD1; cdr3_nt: TGTGCCAGCAGCCGGACAGGGTTAAATGGCTACACCTTC; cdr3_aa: CASSRTGLNGYTF
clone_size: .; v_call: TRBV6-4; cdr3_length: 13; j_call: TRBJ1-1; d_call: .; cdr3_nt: TGTGCCAGCAGAAAAACTTTGAACACTGAAGCTTTCTTT; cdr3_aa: CASRKTLNTEAFF
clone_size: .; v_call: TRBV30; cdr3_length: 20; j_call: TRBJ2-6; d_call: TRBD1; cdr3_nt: TGTGCCTGGAGTGTACCCAAACCCCGGACAGGGTTCGCGGGGGCCAACGTCCTGACTTTC; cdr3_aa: CAWSVPKPRTGFAGANVLTF
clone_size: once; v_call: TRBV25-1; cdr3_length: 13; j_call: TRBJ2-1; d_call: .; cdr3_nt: TGTGCCAGCAGTGAAAGGGTAGCGGACAGCATGTTCTTC; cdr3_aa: CASSERVADSMFF
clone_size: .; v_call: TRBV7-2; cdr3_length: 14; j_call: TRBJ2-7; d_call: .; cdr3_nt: TGTGCCAGCAGCTTAACAGAGGGGGTTTGGGAGCAGTACTTC; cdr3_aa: CASSLTEGVWEQYF
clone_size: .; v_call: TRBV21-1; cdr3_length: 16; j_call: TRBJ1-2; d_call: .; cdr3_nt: TGTGCCAGCAGCAAAGTAAAGGACAGGGTCGATTATGGCTACACCTTC; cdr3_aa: CASSKVKDRVDYGYTF
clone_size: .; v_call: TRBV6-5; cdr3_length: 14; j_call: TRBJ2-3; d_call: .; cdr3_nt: TGTGCCAGCACACGACGGGCCACCACAGATACGCAGTATTTT; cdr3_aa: CASTRRATTDTQYF
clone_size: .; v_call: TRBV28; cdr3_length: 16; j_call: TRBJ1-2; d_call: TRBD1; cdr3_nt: TGTGCCAGCACGAAAACCGGGACAGGGGTCTACTATGGCTACACCTTC; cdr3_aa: CASTKTGTGVYYGYTF
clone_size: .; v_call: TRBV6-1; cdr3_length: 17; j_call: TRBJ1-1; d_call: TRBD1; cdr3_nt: TGTGCCAGCAGTGACAAGACAGGGGGGGTCGGTGTCACTGAAGCTTTCTTT; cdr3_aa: CASSDKTGGVGVTEAFF